This paragraph covers one T cell receptor beta chain sequence. Relative to the germline gene, one junction end is altered; a read error may explain this. Original analysis: Estimation of nucleated cell counts relied on the amplification of reference gene primers. The table came from immunoSEQ multiplex PCR; TCRdb's copy has only in-frame clones and leaves some out. V and J calls and clone size follow that table, whereas D and trimming were derived from the DNA. Here the sample spans roughly 190,000 clones, roughly 84% being singletons. The data originate from a study of blood T cell repertoires in COVID-19. Across the whole study: There were acute and convalescent COVID-19 samples, and they came from the United States, Italy and Spain. The cDNA or gDNA used as material had been derived from T cells, B-cell-depleted T cells, or PBMCs.

The CDR3 length is 15 residues. From germline, CDR1 is LNHDA and CDR2 SQIVND (reference sequence). The V and J genes are TRBV19 and TRBJ2-7, with D possibly being TRBD1 (6 bases). The receptor's source is a human donor with acute or convalescent COVID-19. The donor label of this sample is uncertain. Material: peripheral blood. CDR3 protein: CASSMGHQPSHEQYF. The CDR3 region has the DNA TGTGCCAGTAGTATGGGACATCAACCCTCCCACGAGCAGTACTTC. Full variable domain (remainder filled in from reference TRBV19 and TRBJ2-7): DGGITQSPKYLFRKEGQNVTLSCEQNLNHDAMYWYRQDPGQGLRLIYYSQIVNDFQKGDIAEGYSVSREKKESFPLTVTSAQKNPTAFYLCASSMGHQPSHEQYFGPGTRLTVT.